These T cell receptor beta chains were read from a single sample in a study of CD8 T cells in Susac syndrome. TCRdb redid the calling of the immunoSEQ multiplex PCR reads with MiXCR, one entry per CDR3 protein. This table holds over 300,000 distinct CDR3 sequences, about 92% found once. Sequencing was performed on CD4+ T cells from PBMCs. These receptor sequences come from a human donor with multiple sclerosis. CDR3s include the opening cysteine and the closing phenylalanine or tryptophan. The D gene is left open where the match is weak. The size entry is marked missing in some rows and otherwise reads once, few, many or a size class.

D gene: .
clone size: .
V gene: TRBV29-1
J gene: TRBJ1-2
CDR3 DNA: TGCAGCGTTGAGTCTAGGATCTATGGCTACACCTTC
CDR3 protein: CSVESRIYGYTF

D gene: .
clone size: .
V gene: TRBV29-1
J gene: TRBJ1-1
CDR3 DNA: TGCAGCGTTGTTCTCCAGGCACTGAACACTGAAGCTTTCTTT
CDR3 protein: CSVVLQALNTEAFF

D gene: .
clone size: .
V gene: TRBV5-6
J gene: TRBJ2-7
CDR3 DNA: TGTGCCAGCAGCCGAAGGGACGAGTCCTGGGAGGAGCAGTACTTC
CDR3 protein: CASSRRDESWEEQYF

D gene: .
clone size: .
V gene: TRBV19
J gene: TRBJ1-5
CDR3 DNA: TGTGCCAGTAGTATTGGGGAGGCCACCGGGCCCCAGCATTTT
CDR3 protein: CASSIGEATGPQHF

D gene: .
clone size: .
V gene: TRBV20-1
J gene: TRBJ2-7
CDR3 DNA: TGCAGTGCTAATAGGCCTAGCGTAGCCTACGAGCAGTACTTC
CDR3 protein: CSANRPSVAYEQYF

D gene: TRBD2
clone size: .
V gene: TRBV5-1
J gene: TRBJ2-7
CDR3 DNA: TGCGCCAGCAGCTTAGCTATGGGGGGGGAGCAGTACTTC
CDR3 protein: CASSLAMGGEQYF

D gene: .
clone size: .
V gene: TRBV6-1
J gene: TRBJ2-5
CDR3 DNA: TGTGCCAGCAGTGAAACAACGGGACCTCAAGAGACCCAGTACTTC
CDR3 protein: CASSETTGPQETQYF

D gene: .
clone size: .
V gene: TRBV2
J gene: TRBJ1-5
CDR3 DNA: TGTGCCAGCAGGAGGGATCCCCTTAGCAATCAGCCCCAGCATTTT
CDR3 protein: CASRRDPLSNQPQHF

D gene: .
clone size: .
V gene: TRBV5-6
J gene: TRBJ2-3
CDR3 DNA: TGTGCCAGCAGCTTCCGGACCTCAGATACGCAGTATTTT
CDR3 protein: CASSFRTSDTQYF

D gene: .
clone size: few
V gene: TRBV5-1
J gene: TRBJ2-1
CDR3 DNA: TGCGCCAGCAGCTTGGGGGGACTCAGCTCCTACAATGAGCAGTTCTTC
CDR3 protein: CASSLGGLSSYNEQFF

D gene: .
clone size: .
V gene: TRBV11-2
J gene: TRBJ2-1
CDR3 DNA: TGTGCCAGCAGCCTCGGGCGCCTAAGTTACAATGAGCAGTTCTTC
CDR3 protein: CASSLGRLSYNEQFF

D gene: .
clone size: .
V gene: TRBV10-2
J gene: TRBJ1-6
CDR3 DNA: TGCGCCAGCAGTGAGTCTCCAGGGGAGCTGGCCCCCCTCCACTTT
CDR3 protein: CASSESPGELAPLHF

D gene: .
clone size: .
V gene: TRBV19
J gene: TRBJ1-3
CDR3 DNA: TGTGCCAGTAGTATGACCGGGAGCCGTGGAAACACCATATATTTT
CDR3 protein: CASSMTGSRGNTIYF

D gene: TRBD1
clone size: .
V gene: TRBV20-1
J gene: TRBJ1-5
CDR3 DNA: TGCAGTTGCACGACAGGGGGCTTCACCTTTAATCAGCCCCAGCATTTT
CDR3 protein: CSCTTGGFTFNQPQHF

D gene: .
clone size: .
V gene: TRBV5-1
J gene: TRBJ2-5
CDR3 DNA: TGCGCCAGCAGCTCCCAGGGAGAAGAGACCCAGTACTTC
CDR3 protein: CASSSQGEETQYF

D gene: .
clone size: once
V gene: TRBV7-9
J gene: TRBJ2-5
CDR3 DNA: TGTGCCAGCAGCTTTGGGACCGGGGGAGAGACCCAGTACTTC
CDR3 protein: CASSFGTGGETQYF

D gene: .
clone size: .
V gene: TRBV2
J gene: TRBJ1-1
CDR3 DNA: TGTGCCAGCAGTCGGCGCCACAGGGAAAACACTGAAGCTTTCTTT
CDR3 protein: CASSRRHRENTEAFF

D gene: .
clone size: .
V gene: TRBV6-5
J gene: TRBJ1-5
CDR3 DNA: TGTGCCAGCACCCCCAGAGGATTAAATCAGCCCCAGCATTTT
CDR3 protein: CASTPRGLNQPQHF

D gene: .
clone size: .
V gene: TRBV7-3
J gene: TRBJ2-7
CDR3 DNA: TGTGCCAGCAGCTTAAGAGTTGCAGGCGAGCAGTACTTC
CDR3 protein: CASSLRVAGEQYF

D gene: TRBD1
clone size: .
V gene: TRBV6-5
J gene: TRBJ1-1
CDR3 DNA: TGTGCCAGCAGTGACAGGGGCGTTCGCACTGAAGCTTTCTTT
CDR3 protein: CASSDRGVRTEAFF

D gene: .
clone size: .
V gene: TRBV12-3/TRBV12-4
J gene: TRBJ1-1
CDR3 DNA: TGTGCCAGCAGTTCAACCGGGGGGTTCACTGAAGCTTTCTTT
CDR3 protein: CASSSTGGFTEAFF

D gene: .
clone size: .
V gene: TRBV3-1
J gene: TRBJ1-2
CDR3 DNA: TGTGCCAGCAGCCAAGGGACATCTTCTGGCTACACCTTC
CDR3 protein: CASSQGTSSGYTF